This T cell receptor (beta chain) was observed in a study of cytomegalovirus exposure and HLA in healthy donors. On this clone itself: The antigen is not known.

The PCR was carried out with 60 Vbeta primers and 13 Jbeta primers. Repertoires were generated with immunoSEQ multiplex PCR, while TCRdb's copy carries only in-frame clones and drops some. The profile shows just over 95,000 clones, 77% of them singletons. Germline CDR1 and CDR2: LNHDA and SQIVND (reference sequence). The CDR3 has 13 amino acids. V gave up 3 bases and J gave up 3 bases, with 9 bases separating them. Study-wide points: There were some public TCRs occurring in many donors, but most TCR sequences were rare. Presence/absence analyses rested on an assumption that sequencing depth was roughly uniform across donors. Indistinguishable V segments such as TRBV6-2 and TRBV6-3 were excluded. In a later analysis, specific HLA alleles were associated with over 15,000 TCR beta sequences at a 0.05 false discovery rate.

The chain links TRBV19 to TRBJ2-7; D is uncertain. The sequence was collected from a woman aged 40 to 50 in good health and CMV-seronegative. Sequenced input: PBMCs. The CDR3 nucleotides read TGTGCCAGTAGTATCTTCCCGGGCTACGAGCAGTACTTC. Translation: CASSIFPGYEQYF.